Listed here are 10 T cell receptor beta chains from one sample, sequenced in a study of T cell responses to AZD1222 COVID-19 vaccine. Measured with immunoSEQ multiplex PCR; TCRdb has only the in-frame clones, and not every one. The sample lists more than 100,000 clones, around 93% occurring once. The input for sequencing was peripheral blood, taken on day 0 of AZD1222 vaccination. These receptors all come from an adult in good health.

This chain joins TRBV6-5 and TRBJ1-2; 7 bases are shared with TRBD1. Germline loops: CDR1 MNHEY, CDR2 SVGAGI. Trimming took 6 bases from V and 8 from J; bases not matched to a gene: 3. This CDR3 is built from 11 residues. DNA for the CDR3: TGTGCCAGCAGATACAGGGGCGGCTACACCTTC. Its translation: CASRYRGGYTF.

The rearrangement joins TRBV5-1 to TRBJ1-1; no definite D call. V was trimmed by 2 bases and J by 0 bases, leaving 11 bases between them. This CDR3 region has 15 residues. CDR1 SGHRS and CDR2 YFSETQ come from the germline V gene. The CDR3 spells CASSFIAGLNTEAFF. The CDR3 coding sequence is TGCGCCAGCAGCTTCATAGCGGGGTTGAACACTGAAGCTTTCTTT.

The chain links TRBV9 to TRBJ1-6, with D unclear. Trimming left V 0 bases short and J 0 bases short, with 13 bases between. The CDR3 totals 18 residues. CDR1 and CDR2 (germline): SGDLS, YYNGEE. The chain's CDR3 is CASSVEDGLSSYNSPLHF. In DNA form, the CDR3 reads TGTGCCAGCAGCGTAGAGGATGGGCTAAGCTCCTATAATTCACCCCTCCACTTT.

The chain combines TRBV10-3 with TRBJ1-1, with D possibly matching TRBD1 (5 bases). This CDR3 is 14 amino acids long. Per the germline V gene, CDR1 is ENHRY and CDR2 is SYGVKD. V shed 10 bases and J shed 0 bases, with 15 bases lying between them. CDR3 coding DNA: TGTGCCACCAAATACAGGAACATGAACACTGAAGCTTTCTTT. It translates to CATKYRNMNTEAFF.

The chain combines TRBV25-1 with TRBJ1-4, with a possible D match to TRBD1 (6 bases). Germline V lookup: CDR1 MGHDK, CDR2 SYGVNS. V shed 1 base and J shed 7 bases, with 13 bases lying between them. The CDR3 runs 15 residues. CDR3 region: CASSEFTGRIEKLFF. CDR3 bases: TGTGCCAGCAGTGAATTTACAGGGCGGATTGAAAAACTGTTTTTT.

The gene calls are TRBV11-2 and TRBJ2-1; maybe TRBD1 (6 bases). The germline V gene has CDR1 SGHAT and CDR2 FQNNGV. Trimming left V 0 bases short and J 8 bases short, with 23 bases between. The CDR3 runs 18 residues. CDR3 residues: CASSLDLYTDSPWDEQFF. The CDR3 DNA sequence: TGTGCCAGCAGCTTAGATCTATATACGGACAGCCCCTGGGATGAGCAGTTCTTC.

V gene TRBV5-1 combines with J gene TRBJ1-1; a weak D match, TRBD1 (6 bases). CDR3 length equals 15 residues. The V end lost 1 base, the J end lost 1 base, and 11 bases lay between the germline ends. Per germline, CDR1 SGHRS and CDR2 YFSETQ. The CDR3 reads CASSLLGGANTEAFF. CDR3 DNA sequence: TGCGCCAGCAGCTTGCTGGGGGGCGCGAACACTGAAGCTTTCTTT.

The V gene is TRBV7-9, the J gene TRBJ1-5, with D unclear. V lost 7 bases and J 7 bases, leaving 14 bases between the germline ends. The CDR3 has 13 amino acids. Germline CDR1 reads SEHNR; CDR2 reads FQNEAQ (reference sequence). Written as DNA, the CDR3 is TGTGCCAGCAACGCGAATGAGGACCAGCCCCAGCATTTT. Translation gives CASNANEDQPQHF.

J is TRBJ1-1 and V is TRBV5-4; unclear D gene. The V end lost 3 bases, the J end lost 0 bases, and 12 bases lay between the germline ends. Germline V lookup: CDR1 SGHNT, CDR2 YYREEE (reference sequence). The CDR3 runs 15 residues. The CDR3 sequence: CASSSPLPMNTEAFF. CDR3 nucleotide sequence: TGTGCCAGCAGCTCTCCCTTACCAATGAACACTGAAGCTTTCTTT. Drawing the rest from reference TRBV5-4 and TRBJ1-1, the complete variable domain is ETGVTQSPTHLIKTRGQQVTLRCSSQSGHNTVSWYQQALGQGPQFIFQYYREEENGRGNFPPRFSGLQFPNYSSELNVNALELDDSALYLCASSSPLPMNTEAFFGQGTRLTVV.

V and J are TRBV6-5 and TRBJ1-4; 7 bases agree with TRBD1. V gave up 6 bases and J gave up 6 bases; unmatched junction bases: 7. Germline V CDR1 and CDR2: MNHEY, SVGAGI. This CDR3 spans 14 amino acids. CDR3 DNA: TGTGCCAGCAGGCAAACCGGGACAGATGAAAAACTGTTTTTT. Its translation: CASRQTGTDEKLFF.